Below are 6 T cell receptor beta chains sequenced from a single sample in a study of shared clonotypes between healthy human individuals. Libraries were prepared by immunoSEQ multiplex PCR; TCRdb keeps only in-frame clonotypes and omits some of them. The sample includes some 1,400,000 clones, roughly 97% of them seen just once. What was sequenced was naive CD4+ T cells sorted from blood. Subset defined: CD45RA+ positively selected. These receptors all come from a man aged 25 to 40 in good health.

V is TRBV7-8 and J is TRBJ1-3; no reliable D call. The CDR3 contains 16 residues. Trimming stripped 4 bases from V and 0 bases from J, with 13 bases between. Looked up from germline, CDR1 is SGHVS and CDR2 is FQNEAQ. The CDR3: CASSSKLGASGNTIYF. The CDR3 DNA is TGTGCCAGCAGCTCTAAATTGGGAGCCTCTGGAAACACCATATATTTT.

The V and J genes are TRBV14 and TRBJ1-2; TRBD1 agrees at 7 bases. The CDR3 totals 15 residues. With 2 bases clipped from V and 0 bases from J, the junction kept 3 bases outside the gene matches. CDR1 and CDR2 from the germline V gene are SGHDN and FVKESK. The CDR3 DNA reads as TGTGCCAGCAGCCAACTTGGGACAGCTAACTATGGCTACACCTTC. Translating it yields CASSQLGTANYGYTF.

This chain uses TRBV15 with TRBJ1-2, with a possible D match to TRBD1 (5 bases). The CDR3 is 14 residues long. Germline-derived CDR1 and CDR2 are LNHNV and YYDKDF (reference sequence). V dropped 8 bases and J dropped 3 bases, with 16 bases sitting between them. CDR3 sequence reads: CATGAYDRDYGYTF. The CDR3 coding sequence is TGTGCCACCGGAGCTTACGACAGAGACTATGGCTACACCTTC.

The J gene is TRBJ2-1, the V gene TRBV9, with TRBD2 as a possible D gene (5 bases). Trimming removed 0 bases from V and 4 bases from J, with 20 bases in between. This CDR3 is 18 amino acids long. Germline values: CDR1 SGDLS, CDR2 YYNGEE. CDR3 DNA: TGTGCCAGCAGCGTAGCTACTAGTATAGTCCCCCTATACAATGAGCAGTTCTTC. Its translation is CASSVATSIVPLYNEQFF. Supplemented by reference TRBV9 and TRBJ2-1, the full variable domain reads DSGVTQTPKHLITATGQRVTLRCSPRSGDLSVYWYQQSLDQGLQFLIQYYNGEERAKGNILERFSAQQFPDLHSELNLSSLELGDSALYFCASSVATSIVPLYNEQFFGPGTRLTVL.

A few counts support this clone. Lacking the conserved final phenylalanine or tryptophan, this CDR3 likely reflects a read error. It is unclear where the CDR3 begins or ends on the DNA, so no DNA is shown, and the CDR3 is as TCRdb lists it. The rearrangement uses TRBV29-1 and TRBJ1-2; TRBD1 reflects the table's D call only, with no check against the DNA. Ends included, the CDR3 has 8 residues. The germline V gene encodes CDR1 SQVTM and CDR2 ANQGSEA. CDR3 in amino acids: CSVEEGRL.

The chain has TRBV7-2 and TRBJ2-1; no firm D call. Trimming took 3 bases from V and 6 from J, leaving 12 bases between them. Germline CDR1 and CDR2: SGHTA and FQGNSA. The CDR3 totals 14 residues. This CDR3 reads CASSFETMGNEQFF. The DNA for the CDR3 is TGTGCCAGCAGCTTCGAGACAATGGGCAATGAGCAGTTCTTC.